This TCR beta chain was recovered during a study of shared T cell receptors in the human thymus. CDR3 length: 14 residues. Germline V lookup: CDR1 SGHDT, CDR2 YYEEEE. Trimming took off 1 base at V and 7 bases at J, with 14 bases between the two ends. The data were produced by immunoSEQ multiplex PCR, yet TCRdb's version contains in-frame clones alone and is incomplete. The sample records roughly 700,000 clones, roughly 90% being singletons. These data also formed part of another study, on human thymus T cells.

The specimen sequenced was thymocytes. The clonotype originates from a boy under two years old with a congenital heart defect. The chain is built from TRBV5-6 and TRBJ1-1, with D maybe TRBD1 (6 bases). CDR3 sequence: CASSLSQGFDEAFF. CDR3 nucleotides: TGTGCCAGCAGCTTGAGTCAGGGGTTTGATGAAGCTTTCTTT.